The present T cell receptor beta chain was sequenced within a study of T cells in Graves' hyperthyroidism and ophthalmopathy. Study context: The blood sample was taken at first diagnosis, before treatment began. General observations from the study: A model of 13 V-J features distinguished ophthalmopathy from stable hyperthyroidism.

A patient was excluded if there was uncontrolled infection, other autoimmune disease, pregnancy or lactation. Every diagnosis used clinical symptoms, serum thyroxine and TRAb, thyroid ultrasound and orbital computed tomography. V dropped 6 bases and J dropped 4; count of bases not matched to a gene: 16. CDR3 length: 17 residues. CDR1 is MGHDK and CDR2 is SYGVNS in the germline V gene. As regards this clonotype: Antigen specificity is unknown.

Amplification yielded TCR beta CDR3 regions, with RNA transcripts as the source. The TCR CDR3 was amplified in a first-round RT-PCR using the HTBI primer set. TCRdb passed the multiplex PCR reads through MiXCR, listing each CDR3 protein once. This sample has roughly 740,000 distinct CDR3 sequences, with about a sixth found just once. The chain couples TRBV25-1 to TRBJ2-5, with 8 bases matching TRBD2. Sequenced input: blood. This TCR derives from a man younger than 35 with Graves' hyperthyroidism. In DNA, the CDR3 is TGTGCCAGCAGGCCCACCCCCGGGAGCGGGAGTGGAGAGACCCAGTACTTC. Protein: CASRPTPGSGSGETQYF. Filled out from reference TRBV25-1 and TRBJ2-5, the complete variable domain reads EADIYQTPRYLVIGTGKKITLECSQTMGHDKMYWYQQDPGMELHLIHYSYGVNSTEKGDLSSESTVSRIRTEHFPLTLESARPSHTSQYLCASRPTPGSGSGETQYFGPGTRLLVL.